The sequence of this T cell receptor (beta chain) was determined in a study of shared clonotypes between healthy human individuals. Study results and caveats: The diversity represented, both genetic and in exposure history, was limited by few donors. Unshared clonotypes carried lower generation probabilities than those common to all four donors.

As to this clone: The antigen is undetermined.

The sorted-subset replicate PCRs were given 150 to 250 ng DNA, which is approximately 30,000 T cell genomes. Clones were read by immunoSEQ multiplex PCR, and TCRdb kept only the in-frame ones, dropping some. The sample records some 2.4 million clones, over 85% being singletons. Donors comprised healthy HIV-negative adults lacking recent acute infections or vaccinations. Sequencing input: naive CD4+ T cells from PBMCs. Noted subset: CD45RA+ positively selected. This clonotype was sampled from a young man in good health. Some clones in this sample may be carry-over from other donors' samples.

The CDR3 DNA reads as TGTGCCAGCAAGACAGGGAACACCGGGGAGCTGTTTTTT. Translating gives CASKTGNTGELFF. The chain has TRBV2 and TRBJ2-2; D might be TRBD1 (6 bases). Germline V gene lookup returns CDR1 SNHLY and CDR2 FYNNEI. CDR3 length: 13 amino acids. With 7 bases removed from V and 1 base from J, the gap between germline ends came to 7 bases. Based on the CDR3 plus reference TRBV2 and TRBJ2-2, the full variable domain is EPEVTQTPSHQVTQMGQEVILRCVPISNHLYFYWYRQILGQKVEFLVSFYNNEISEKSEIFDDQFSVERPDGSNFTLKIRSTKLEDSAMYFCASKTGNTGELFFGEGSRLTVL.